The following is a T cell receptor (beta chain) sequence with its context. The time point was: peripheral blood 6 weeks after treatment start. Metastatic or locally advanced urothelial carcinoma was present in the patients. Pretreatment sampling and on-treatment sampling together yielded between 1 and 8 samples for each patient. This entry belongs to a study of PD-L1 blockade in urothelial cancer. Study context: Earlier, patients had received 0 to 3 chemotherapy regimens. T cell content in blood samples showed a median of approximately 150,000.

Clones were read by immunoSEQ multiplex PCR, and TCRdb kept only the in-frame ones, dropping some. The sample contains about 120,000 clones, around 89% of which appear only once. Germline V gene sequence: CDR1 MNHEY, CDR2 SVGAGI. V lost 0 bases, J lost 3 bases, and 3 bases stayed unmatched. This CDR3 spans 15 amino acids. J is TRBJ2-7 and V is TRBV6-5, with 9 bases that match TRBD1. The specimen was PBMCs, collected around atezolizumab (anti-PD-L1) treatment. This sequence originates from a man in his 60s with urothelial cancer. CDR3: CASSYSTGQGYEQYF. The CDR3 coding sequence is TGTGCCAGCAGTTACTCAACGGGACAGGGCTACGAGCAGTACTTC.